These T cell receptor beta chains were read from a single sample in a study of cytomegalovirus exposure and HLA in healthy donors. Assay used: immunoSEQ multiplex PCR; TCRdb lists only in-frame clones, some missing. The data show about 170,000 clones, about 80% seen once. Sequenced input: PBMCs. Receptors originate from a female donor in good health and CMV-seronegative. Each CDR3 is given with its conserved first and last residue. The D gene is left open where the match is weak. Part of the rows lack a size; the others show once, few, many or a class for expanded clones.

D | size | J | V | DNA | CDR3
NA | NA | TRBJ2-7 | TRBV5-6 | TGTGCCAGCAGCTTGGTCTGGGCCAAAATCTACGAGCAGTACTTC | CASSLVWAKIYEQYF
NA | NA | TRBJ1-6 | TRBV5-5 | TGTGCCAGCAGCCCGGGAGGGTCAGACTCCTATAATTCACCCCTCCACTTT | CASSPGGSDSYNSPLHF
TRBD2 | few | TRBJ2-3 | TRBV4-1 | TGCGCCAGCAGCCGGTTTGGGACTAGCGGGAGATCAGATACGCAGTATTTT | CASSRFGTSGRSDTQYF
TRBD2 | NA | TRBJ2-3 | TRBV5-1 | TGCGCCAGCAGCTTGACGCGACTAGCGGGCACAGATACGCAGTATTTT | CASSLTRLAGTDTQYF
NA | NA | TRBJ2-7 | TRBV18 | TGTGCCAGCTCACCATTGGGCAGGGGCTACGAGCAGTACTTC | CASSPLGRGYEQYF
TRBD2 | NA | TRBJ2-2 | TRBV7-6 | TGTGCCAGCAGCTTAGTCCCGGGGGGCACCGGGGAGCTGTTTTTT | CASSLVPGGTGELFF
TRBD1 | few | TRBJ1-1 | TRBV4-1 | TGCGCCAGCAGCCCAACAGGGGGCCGTATGAACACTGAAGCTTTCTTT | CASSPTGGRMNTEAFF
NA | NA | TRBJ1-5 | TRBV28 | TGTGCCAGCAGCACTCCAGGGGTTGCGCAGCCCCAGCATTTT | CASSTPGVAQPQHF
NA | few | TRBJ1-4 | TRBV6-1 | TGTGCCAGCAGTGAAGGGACAGCTAATGAAAAACTGTTTTTT | CASSEGTANEKLFF
NA | NA | TRBJ1-3 | TRBV2 | TGTGCCAGCAGAGGATACCTCGGGGCTGGAAACACCATATATTTT | CASRGYLGAGNTIYF
TRBD2 | NA | TRBJ2-1 | TRBV14 | TGTGCCAGCAGCCGTACTAGCGGGAGGGTCGCTGAGCAGTTCTTC | CASSRTSGRVAEQFF